Presented here are 9 T cell receptor beta chains from one specimen sequenced in a study of graft-versus-host responses after intestinal transplantation. Using immunoSEQ multiplex PCR, the repertoire was profiled, and TCRdb retains in-frame clones only, with some absent. The data hold over 40,000 clones, with about 95% observed a single time. Antigens for these TCRs are unknown. Sequenced material: unstimulated CD8+ T cells sorted from spleen or lymph node cells, taken before transplant. These receptors originate from a human donor who was the organ donor for an intestinal transplant.

The genes are TRBV9 and TRBJ2-1; 11 positions agree with TRBD2. Germline trimming cut 4 bases from V and 4 bases from J; bases unmatched to any gene: 4. The CDR3 has 15 residues. The germline V gene has CDR1 SGDLS and CDR2 YYNGEE. The CDR3 spells CASSSTSGVYNEQFF. CDR3 bases: TGTGCCAGCAGCTCGACTAGCGGGGTTTACAATGAGCAGTTCTTC. The whole variable domain, filled in from reference TRBV9 and TRBJ2-1, reads DSGVTQTPKHLITATGQRVTLRCSPRSGDLSVYWYQQSLDQGLQFLIQYYNGEERAKGNILERFSAQQFPDLHSELNLSSLELGDSALYFCASSSTSGVYNEQFFGPGTRLTVL.

The chain recombines TRBV7-2 with TRBJ2-3; 8 nucleotides line up with TRBD2. Trimming cost V 7 bases and J 6 bases; bases outside gene matches: 12. This CDR3 is built from 15 residues. The V gene's germline CDR1 is SGHTA and CDR2 FQGNSA. CDR3: CASNLKAGVWDTQYF. The CDR3 DNA sequence: TGTGCCAGCAACCTAAAAGCGGGGGTTTGGGATACGCAGTATTTT.

This clone has only a few counts. The rearrangement uses TRBV19 and TRBJ2-1, with a weak D call TRBD2 (7 bases). This CDR3 comprises 15 residues. Germline CDR1 and CDR2: LNHDA and SQIVND (reference sequence). V lost 5 bases to trimming and J lost 2 bases, with 13 bases between them. The CDR3 DNA sequence: TGTGCCAGTAGTTTAGGGGGGGGCCCCTACAATGAGCAGTTCTTC. Translating it yields CASSLGGGPYNEQFF.

This rearrangement joins TRBV11-2 to TRBJ2-7; 8 bases line up with TRBD2. Germline values: CDR1 SGHAT, CDR2 FQNNGV. The CDR3 is 15 residues long. V was clipped by 2 bases and J by 1 base; unmatched bases: 4. CDR3 sequence: CASSLPGGLSYEQYF. DNA of the CDR3: TGTGCCAGCAGCTTACCGGGGGGGCTATCCTACGAGCAGTACTTC. The full variable domain, its missing parts supplied by reference TRBV11-2 and TRBJ2-7, is EAGVAQSPRYKIIEKRQSVAFWCNPISGHATLYWYQQILGQGPKLLIQFQNNGVVDDSQLPKDRFSAERLKGVDSTLKIQPAKLEDSAVYLCASSLPGGLSYEQYFGPGTRLTVT.

This chain uses TRBV7-2 with TRBJ2-3, with D uncertain. This CDR3 is 15 amino acids long. The germline gives CDR1 SGHTA, CDR2 FQGNSA. Trimming shortened V by 1 base and J by 5 bases, and 13 bases separated the two germline ends. The CDR3 region has the DNA TGTGCCAGCAGCTTAGTGGGTCGGCGAAGAGATACGCAGTATTTT. It specifies CASSLVGRRRDTQYF.

CDR3 protein: CASSFATGYEQYF. CDR3 DNA: TGTGCCAGCAGTTTTGCAACAGGGTACGAGCAGTACTTC. The V call is TRBV27, the J call TRBJ2-7; D perhaps matches TRBD1 (6 bases). V dropped 3 bases and J dropped 4 bases, with 10 bases sitting between them. CDR3 length: 13 amino acids. Germline loops: CDR1 MNHEY, CDR2 SMNVEV (reference sequence).

The V call is TRBV6-5, the J call TRBJ1-2, with 7 bases lining up with TRBD1. Germline V gene sequence: CDR1 MNHEY, CDR2 SVGAGI. The V gene end was trimmed by 6 bases and the J gene end by 7 bases; junction bases not matched to a gene: 5. The CDR3 is 12 residues long. CDR3 sequence: CASRLQGTGYTF. DNA for the CDR3: TGTGCCAGCAGACTACAGGGGACTGGCTACACCTTC.

V and J are TRBV7-9 and TRBJ1-1; D is unresolved. Germline CDR1 is SEHNR and CDR2 is FQNEAQ (reference sequence). The CDR3 covers 13 residues. V was trimmed by 5 bases and J by 0 bases, leaving 7 bases between them. This CDR3 is CASSPGLNTEAFF. CDR3 DNA sequence: TGTGCCAGCAGCCCCGGACTGAACACTGAAGCTTTCTTT.

V and J are TRBV7-6 and TRBJ2-1; D may correspond to TRBD1 or TRBD2 (5 bases each). Germline V gene sequence: CDR1 SGHVS, CDR2 FNYEAQ. This CDR3 is built from 14 residues. V was shortened by 0 bases and J by 10 bases, with 13 bases between the two germline ends. CDR3 sequence: CASSLAGLAEEQFF. The CDR3, as DNA: TGTGCCAGCAGCTTAGCGGGGCTAGCTGAAGAGCAGTTCTTC.